These T cell receptor beta chains were read from a single sample in a study of T-cell memory formation after mild COVID-19. Using its own MiXCR run on the 5' RACE reads, TCRdb lists one record per CDR3 protein. Seen here are about 350,000 distinct CDR3 sequences, roughly an eighth observed once, and the top ten hold 22%. Material for sequencing was PBMCs or a T cell subset sorted from them (not recorded which). Receptor source: a man between 18 and 29 years old who had mild COVID-19 (a few samples of this study predate the infection). Cell type and time point are not known. The CDR3 runs from the conserved cysteine through the conserved F or W. A D gene is named only where the DNA matches it firmly. Expanded clones get a size class; other rows say once, few or many, or leave the size out.

V gene: TRBV12-3/TRBV12-4; D gene: NA; clone size: NA; J gene: TRBJ1-1; CDR3 DNA: TGTGCCAGCAGTTTTTCTTTCAGCACTGAAGCTTTCTTT; CDR3 protein: CASSFSFSTEAFF
V gene: TRBV18; D gene: NA; clone size: few; J gene: TRBJ2-1; CDR3 DNA: TGTGCCAGCTCAAAAGCGGGCTATGAGCAGTTCTTC; CDR3 protein: CASSKAGYEQFF
V gene: TRBV4-1; D gene: NA; clone size: few; J gene: TRBJ1-6; CDR3 DNA: TGCGCCAGCAGCCCCCCTCCGAGGGGCAGGTCACCCCTCCACTTT; CDR3 protein: CASSPPPRGRSPLHF
V gene: TRBV9; D gene: NA; clone size: few; J gene: TRBJ1-3; CDR3 DNA: TGTGCCAGCAGCGCGACGAGCTACTCTGGAAACACCATATATTTT; CDR3 protein: CASSATSYSGNTIYF
V gene: TRBV7-9; D gene: NA; clone size: NA; J gene: TRBJ2-5; CDR3 DNA: TGTGCCAGCAGCTTAGATTGGTCGGCAGAAGAGACCCAGTACTTC; CDR3 protein: CASSLDWSAEETQYF
V gene: TRBV12-3/TRBV12-4; D gene: NA; clone size: few; J gene: TRBJ1-1; CDR3 DNA: TGTGCCAGCAGTTTAGGGGCGGGGAATAGGATCACTGAAGCTTTCTTT; CDR3 protein: CASSLGAGNRITEAFF
V gene: TRBV4-1; D gene: TRBD2; clone size: NA; J gene: TRBJ2-7; CDR3 DNA: TGCGCCAGCAGCCACGGGGGGGGACTCTACGAGCAGTACTTC; CDR3 protein: CASSHGGGLYEQYF
V gene: TRBV20-1; D gene: NA; clone size: NA; J gene: TRBJ2-6; CDR3 DNA: TGCAGTGCTAGAGGCCCAGGGTCTGGGGCCAACGTCCTGACTTTC; CDR3 protein: CSARGPGSGANVLTF
V gene: TRBV4-1; D gene: NA; clone size: many; J gene: TRBJ2-3; CDR3 DNA: TGCGCCAGCAGCCAAGAGGGGAGTCCGAGCACAGATACGCAGTATTTT; CDR3 protein: CASSQEGSPSTDTQYF
V gene: TRBV2; D gene: TRBD1; clone size: few; J gene: TRBJ2-7; CDR3 DNA: TGTGCCATCGGTCGGGACAGGGTCAGCGAGCAGTACTTC; CDR3 protein: CAIGRDRVSEQYF
V gene: TRBV5-1; D gene: NA; clone size: many; J gene: TRBJ2-3; CDR3 DNA: TGCGCCAGCAGCTTGGACCCGGGCACAGATACGCAGTATTTT; CDR3 protein: CASSLDPGTDTQYF
V gene: TRBV6-5; D gene: NA; clone size: few; J gene: TRBJ1-5; CDR3 DNA: TGTGCCAGCAGTGTCAGGGGCAATCAGCCCCAGCATTTT; CDR3 protein: CASSVRGNQPQHF
V gene: TRBV12-3/TRBV12-4; D gene: NA; clone size: NA; J gene: TRBJ2-7; CDR3 DNA: TGTGCCAGCAGTTTGCGGCAGGAGCAGTACTTC; CDR3 protein: CASSLRQEQYF
V gene: TRBV6-6; D gene: TRBD1; clone size: NA; J gene: TRBJ2-7; CDR3 DNA: TGTGCCAGCAGAAAGGGAACCGGGACAGGAGCCTACGAGCAGTACTTC; CDR3 protein: CASRKGTGTGAYEQYF
V gene: TRBV7-6; D gene: NA; clone size: many; J gene: TRBJ2-1; CDR3 DNA: TGTGCCAGCAGCCCACCTCCTGGGACCTACAATGAGCAGTTCTTC; CDR3 protein: CASSPPPGTYNEQFF
V gene: TRBV19; D gene: NA; clone size: NA; J gene: TRBJ2-3; CDR3 DNA: TGTGCCACCGCCCTTTCACCCTCCGATACGCAGTATTTT; CDR3 protein: CATALSPSDTQYF
V gene: TRBV11-2; D gene: NA; clone size: few; J gene: TRBJ2-2; CDR3 DNA: TGTGCCAGCAGCTTAGCAGCTACCGGGGAGCTGTTTTTT; CDR3 protein: CASSLAATGELFF
V gene: TRBV20-1; D gene: NA; clone size: few; J gene: TRBJ1-5; CDR3 DNA: TGCAGTGCTAGAGATCGGCACCTTGGGAATCCCCAGCATTTT; CDR3 protein: CSARDRHLGNPQHF
V gene: TRBV5-1; D gene: NA; clone size: NA; J gene: TRBJ2-1; CDR3 DNA: TGCGCCAGCAGCTTGGTAACCGAATACAATGAGCAGTTCTTC; CDR3 protein: CASSLVTEYNEQFF
V gene: TRBV6-5; D gene: TRBD2; clone size: few; J gene: TRBJ2-3; CDR3 DNA: TGTGCCAGCAGCCTCGGGGTAGCGGGGGCAGATACGCAGTATTTT; CDR3 protein: CASSLGVAGADTQYF
V gene: TRBV7-8; D gene: TRBD2; clone size: few; J gene: TRBJ2-3; CDR3 DNA: TGTGCCAGCAGCTTATTCAGACTAGCTGATACGCAGTATTTT; CDR3 protein: CASSLFRLADTQYF
V gene: TRBV3-1; D gene: NA; clone size: many; J gene: TRBJ1-1; CDR3 DNA: TGTGCCAGCAGCTCCTCTTGGGGCACTGAAGCTTTCTTT; CDR3 protein: CASSSSWGTEAFF
V gene: TRBV19; D gene: TRBD1; clone size: NA; J gene: TRBJ2-5; CDR3 DNA: TGTGCCAGTTCTCGCCGGGACAGTCAAGAGACCCAGTACTTC; CDR3 protein: CASSRRDSQETQYF
V gene: TRBV7-2; D gene: NA; clone size: many; J gene: TRBJ2-5; CDR3 DNA: TGTGCCAGCAGCTTATCGGCCAGGGCTCAGGAGACCCAGTACTTC; CDR3 protein: CASSLSARAQETQYF
V gene: TRBV7-9; D gene: TRBD1; clone size: NA; J gene: TRBJ1-2; CDR3 DNA: TGTGCCAGCAGCCCTACCACGGCCGGGACGGGACAGAACTATGGCTACACCTTC; CDR3 protein: CASSPTTAGTGQNYGYTF
V gene: TRBV10-3; D gene: NA; clone size: NA; J gene: TRBJ1-1; CDR3 DNA: TGTGCCACGACGGACAGCCGGAACACTGAAGCTTTCTTT; CDR3 protein: CATTDSRNTEAFF
V gene: TRBV5-1; D gene: TRBD2; clone size: NA; J gene: TRBJ2-5; CDR3 DNA: TGCGCCAGCAGCTTGTTCCTTGGGGGGGGCCAAGAGACCCAGTACTTC; CDR3 protein: CASSLFLGGGQETQYF
V gene: TRBV12-3/TRBV12-4; D gene: TRBD1; clone size: many; J gene: TRBJ2-7; CDR3 DNA: TGTGCCAGCAGACGGGACAGGGGCCAGGACGAGCAGTACTTC; CDR3 protein: CASRRDRGQDEQYF
V gene: TRBV7-3; D gene: NA; clone size: few; J gene: TRBJ1-5; CDR3 DNA: TGTGCCAGCAGCTACGGTGGGGTAGGAAATCAGCCCCAGCATTTT; CDR3 protein: CASSYGGVGNQPQHF
V gene: TRBV4-3; D gene: TRBD1; clone size: few; J gene: TRBJ1-5; CDR3 DNA: TGCGCCAGCAGCCAAGAGCCAGGGGGTCAGCCCCAGCATTTT; CDR3 protein: CASSQEPGGQPQHF
V gene: TRBV20-1; D gene: NA; clone size: few; J gene: TRBJ2-5; CDR3 DNA: TGCAGTGCTTCCGGAGAGTACCAAGAGACCCAGTACTTC; CDR3 protein: CSASGEYQETQYF
V gene: TRBV9; D gene: NA; clone size: NA; J gene: TRBJ1-4; CDR3 DNA: TGTGCCAGCAGCGCGACCGGTTCCACTAATGAAAAACTGTTTTTT; CDR3 protein: CASSATGSTNEKLFF
V gene: TRBV6-2/TRBV6-3; D gene: TRBD2; clone size: NA; J gene: TRBJ2-1; CDR3 DNA: TGTGCCACCAGCGGGGGGTTTGGCGATGAGCAGTTCTTC; CDR3 protein: CATSGGFGDEQFF
V gene: TRBV5-1; D gene: TRBD1; clone size: many; J gene: TRBJ2-1; CDR3 DNA: TGCGCCAGCAGCCGACAGGGAGATGAGCAGTTCTTC; CDR3 protein: CASSRQGDEQFF
V gene: TRBV4-2; D gene: TRBD1; clone size: NA; J gene: TRBJ2-7; CDR3 DNA: TGTGCCAGCAGCCAAGGGACAGGGTGGTACGAGCAGTACTTC; CDR3 protein: CASSQGTGWYEQYF
V gene: TRBV12-3/TRBV12-4; D gene: NA; clone size: few; J gene: TRBJ2-5; CDR3 DNA: TGTGCCAGCAGCAAACTTTTCCCCCCTGGGACCCAGTACTTC; CDR3 protein: CASSKLFPPGTQYF
V gene: TRBV7-2; D gene: NA; clone size: few; J gene: TRBJ2-2; CDR3 DNA: TGTGCCAGCAGCCGGGTCCCTTCCGGGGAGCTGTTTTTT; CDR3 protein: CASSRVPSGELFF
V gene: TRBV6-5; D gene: NA; clone size: NA; J gene: TRBJ1-1; CDR3 DNA: TGTGCCAGCAGACCTCTGGGGGTGAACACTGAAGCTTTCTTT; CDR3 protein: CASRPLGVNTEAFF
V gene: TRBV4-1; D gene: NA; clone size: many; J gene: TRBJ2-3; CDR3 DNA: TGCGCCAGCAGCCAAGATGAGGATCGCGGCGGTAGCACAGATACGCAGTATTTT; CDR3 protein: CASSQDEDRGGSTDTQYF
V gene: TRBV11-2; D gene: NA; clone size: few; J gene: TRBJ2-2; CDR3 DNA: TGTGCCAGCAGCCCAGGGGTGCACGGGGAGCTGTTTTTT; CDR3 protein: CASSPGVHGELFF
V gene: TRBV12-3/TRBV12-4; D gene: TRBD1; clone size: few; J gene: TRBJ2-3; CDR3 DNA: TGTGCCAGCAGTTTAGCGCAGGGGGCCCACACAGATACGCAGTATTTT; CDR3 protein: CASSLAQGAHTDTQYF
V gene: TRBV6-2/TRBV6-3; D gene: NA; clone size: NA; J gene: TRBJ2-7; CDR3 DNA: TGTGCCAGCAGCATCGACGGATTCTCCTACGAGCAGTACTTC; CDR3 protein: CASSIDGFSYEQYF
V gene: TRBV5-4; D gene: NA; clone size: NA; J gene: TRBJ1-4; CDR3 DNA: TGTGCCAGCAGCCCTGGGGAGATGGAGGAAAAACTGTTTTTT; CDR3 protein: CASSPGEMEEKLFF
V gene: TRBV5-1; D gene: NA; clone size: NA; J gene: TRBJ2-7; CDR3 DNA: TGCGCCAGCAGCTTGGAGACACCATACTACGAGCAGTACTTC; CDR3 protein: CASSLETPYYEQYF
V gene: TRBV29-1; D gene: NA; clone size: NA; J gene: TRBJ1-1; CDR3 DNA: TGCAGCGTTGAGGGAATCAACACTGAAGCTTTCTTT; CDR3 protein: CSVEGINTEAFF
V gene: TRBV28; D gene: NA; clone size: NA; J gene: TRBJ2-6; CDR3 DNA: TGTGCCAGCAGTTTATGGGAAGCCAGGGCAGACTCTGGGGCCAACGTCCTGACTTTC; CDR3 protein: CASSLWEARADSGANVLTF
V gene: TRBV4-2; D gene: NA; clone size: NA; J gene: TRBJ1-1; CDR3 DNA: TGTGCCAGCAGCCCGGCGGAGGGGGTCAGCACTGAAGCTTTCTTT; CDR3 protein: CASSPAEGVSTEAFF
V gene: TRBV29-1; D gene: NA; clone size: NA; J gene: TRBJ1-2; CDR3 DNA: TGCAGCGTTGAAGGAGGGCGGGGAGCTTATGGCTACACCTTC; CDR3 protein: CSVEGGRGAYGYTF
V gene: TRBV7-9; D gene: NA; clone size: few; J gene: TRBJ2-1; CDR3 DNA: TGTGCCAGCAGCTTAGATCCAGCGGAGGGGTTCTTC; CDR3 protein: CASSLDPAEGFF